This entry lists 17 T cell receptor beta chains sequenced from one sample in a study of Tregs in tolerant kidney transplant recipients (dated by TCRdb to between 2017 and 2020). This sample's time point label indicates: blood sample drawn before combined kidney and bone marrow transplant. The library was obtained by the immunoSEQ multiplex PCR assay. TCRdb holds this immuneACCESS table with in-frame rearrangements only. Some clones are missing; in checked studies, unresolved V genes explain under half, and the rest has no known cause. A total of 95,000 to 120,000 clones appear in this sample, nearly 90% of them only once. 0.34% of the sample is taken by the ten largest. The material was CD4+ T cells from blood, obtained before the transplant. These receptor sequences come from a human donor who received a combined kidney and bone marrow transplant.

J is TRBJ1-1 and V is TRBV5-1; no reliable D call. CDR1 is SGHRS, CDR2 YFSETQ, per germline. The CDR3 runs 13 residues. The V gene lost 0 bases and the J gene lost 4 bases, with 7 bases spanning the gap. CDR3 in DNA: TGCGCCAGCAGCTTGGTCCGGAGCACTGAAGCTTTCTTT. Encoded protein: CASSLVRSTEAFF.

The V call is TRBV9, the J call TRBJ1-3; D not resolved. The germline CDR1 and CDR2 sequences are SGDLS and YYNGEE. This CDR3 comprises 13 residues. V was clipped by 5 bases and J by 4 bases, with 10 bases between them. The CDR3 region has the DNA TGTGCCAGCAGTCTCTCCCCGGGAAACACCATATATTTT. It translates to CASSLSPGNTIYF.

The chain joins TRBV5-6 to TRBJ1-5; D unclear. The CDR3 runs 19 residues. Between the trimmed V and J ends, which lost 3 bases and 5 bases, there was a span of 27 bases. CDR1 is SGHDT, CDR2 YYEEEE, per germline. In DNA form, the CDR3 reads TGTGCCAGCAGCTCCCTTTGGTTTATTGTGTGCCCCGCAGATCAGCCCCAGCATTTT. Translated: CASSSLWFIVCPADQPQHF.

The chain uses TRBV28 and TRBJ1-5; D gene unclear. V was clipped by 4 bases and J by 0 bases, with 10 bases between them. This CDR3 has 15 residues. Germline V lookup: CDR1 MDHEN, CDR2 SYDVKM. The CDR3 DNA sequence: TGTGCCAGCAGTTCCGACACCTATAGCAATCAGCCCCAGCATTTT. Translated, it gives CASSSDTYSNQPQHF. The entire variable domain, with the rest obtained from reference TRBV28 and TRBJ1-5, is as follows: DVKVTQSSRYLVKRTGEKVFLECVQDMDHENMFWYRQDPGLGLRLIYFSYDVKMKEKGDIPEGYSVSREKKERFSLILESASTNQTSMYLCASSSDTYSNQPQHFGDGTRLSIL.

This clone was recorded once. The chain joins TRBV5-6 to TRBJ1-1; a possible D gene is TRBD1 (6 bases). With 2 bases removed from V and 5 bases from J, the gap between germline ends came to 13 bases. This CDR3 comprises 14 residues. Germline CDR1 reads SGHDT; CDR2 reads YYEEEE. CDR3 sequence (DNA): TGTGCCAGCAGCTTAAGGGTAGGGGGAACTGAAGCTTTCTTT. Its translation is CASSLRVGGTEAFF. Combining the CDR3 with reference TRBV5-6 and TRBJ1-1 gives the whole variable domain DAGVTQSPTHLIKTRGQQVTLRCSPKSGHDTVSWYQQALGQGPQFIFQYYEEEERQRGNFPDRFSGHQFPNYSSELNVNALLLGDSALYLCASSLRVGGTEAFFGQGTRLTVV.

The gene calls are TRBV5-5 and TRBJ2-7; D is ambiguous. The V gene lost 4 bases and the J gene lost 0 bases, with 2 bases spanning the gap. The V gene's germline CDR1 is SGHKS and CDR2 YYEKEE (reference sequence). This CDR3 is built from 11 residues. CDR3 sequence reads: CASSHSYEQYF. In DNA, the CDR3 is TGTGCCAGCAGCCACTCCTACGAGCAGTACTTC. Variable domain in full (rest from reference TRBV5-5 and TRBJ2-7): DAGVTQSPTHLIKTRGQQVTLRCSPISGHKSVSWYQQVLGQGPQFIFQYYEKEERGRGNFPDRFSARQFPNYSSELNVNALLLGDSALYLCASSHSYEQYFGPGTRLTVT.

This chain joins TRBV2 and TRBJ1-2, with D maybe TRBD1 (5 bases). In germline, CDR1 is SNHLY, CDR2 FYNNEI. This CDR3 region has 15 residues. V gave up 3 bases and J gave up 9 bases, with 20 bases separating them. The CDR3 is CASSEFPRDGLSYTF. CDR3 sequence (DNA): TGTGCCAGCAGTGAGTTCCCGCGGGACGGGCTCAGCTACACCTTC.

This chain connects TRBV6-1 to TRBJ2-2; 7 positions match TRBD2. The length of the CDR3 is 16 residues. The V and J ends lost 2 bases and 1 base, in that order; junction bases with no gene match: 4. Germline CDR1 is MNHNS and CDR2 is SASEGT. CDR3 residues: CASSELGLENTGELFF. The CDR3 DNA reads TGTGCCAGCAGTGAATTAGGACTAGAGAACACCGGGGAGCTGTTTTTT.

This chain uses TRBV28 with TRBJ2-7; 7 bases are shared with TRBD2. CDR1 is MDHEN and CDR2 is SYDVKM in the germline V gene. Trimming cost V 8 bases and J 4 bases; bases outside gene matches: 14. This CDR3 has 15 amino acids. The CDR3: CASSPRGRALYEQYF. In DNA form, the CDR3 reads TGTGCCAGCTCCCCCCGGGGGAGGGCCCTATACGAGCAGTACTTC.

The rearrangement uses TRBV7-2 and TRBJ2-5; TRBD2 is a possible D gene (6 bases). This CDR3 is 16 amino acids long. The ends were cut back, 1 base at V and 2 bases at J, with 14 bases in the middle. Germline V gene data show CDR1 as SGHTA and CDR2 as FQGNSA. The CDR3 is CASSLEVSGMQETQYF. The CDR3 region has the DNA TGTGCCAGCAGCTTAGAAGTTAGCGGAATGCAAGAGACCCAGTACTTC.

The chain is built from TRBV19 and TRBJ1-5; perhaps TRBD1 as D (5 bases). Germline values: CDR1 LNHDA, CDR2 SQIVND (reference sequence). The CDR3 consists of 18 residues. Trimming cost V 7 bases and J 1 base, with 23 bases left between them. The DNA of the CDR3 is TGTGCCAGTACCCTCCGGGGGGAAATCCCTGGGAGCAATCAGCCCCAGCATTTT. Protein product: CASTLRGEIPGSNQPQHF. The full variable domain, in which reference TRBV19 and TRBJ1-5 provide the parts outside the CDR3, is DGGITQSPKYLFRKEGQNVTLSCEQNLNHDAMYWYRQDPGQGLRLIYYSQIVNDFQKGDIAEGYSVSREKKESFPLTVTSAQKNPTAFYLCASTLRGEIPGSNQPQHFGDGTRLSIL.

The gene calls are TRBV28 and TRBJ2-3; 9 bases are shared with TRBD1. In germline, CDR1 is MDHEN, CDR2 SYDVKM. CDR3 length equals 15 residues. V lost 5 bases to trimming and J lost 4 bases; unmatched junction nucleotides: 7. The CDR3, as DNA: TGTGCCAGCAGTGCTTGGGACAGGGCCCCAGATACGCAGTATTTT. The encoded protein is CASSAWDRAPDTQYF.

J is TRBJ2-1 and V is TRBV7-2; 7 bases are a match to TRBD1. V lost 4 bases, J lost 1 base, and 7 bases stayed unmatched. CDR1 is SGHTA and CDR2 is FQGNSA in the germline V gene. CDR3 length equals 16 residues. The CDR3 here is CASSSYPGQSYNEQFF. DNA for the CDR3: TGTGCCAGCAGCTCCTACCCGGGACAGTCCTACAATGAGCAGTTCTTC. The whole variable domain, filled in from reference TRBV7-2 and TRBJ2-1, reads GAGVSQSPSNKVTEKGKDVELRCDPISGHTALYWYRQSLGQGLEFLIYFQGNSAPDKSGLPSDRFSAERTGGSVSTLTIQRTQQEDSAVYLCASSSYPGQSYNEQFFGPGTRLTVL.

This clone has just one count. This chain joins TRBV11-2 and TRBJ2-5; TRBD2 matches 8 bases. The V gene end was trimmed by 5 bases and the J gene end by 1 base; junction bases not matched to a gene: 6. Germline CDR1 SGHAT, CDR2 FQNNGV. The CDR3 contains 15 residues. CDR3 region: CASSTAGAPQETQYF. The CDR3 DNA reads as TGTGCCAGCAGCACAGCGGGAGCCCCCCAAGAGACCCAGTACTTC.

V is TRBV4-1 and J is TRBJ1-1, with 8 nucleotides matching TRBD1. The CDR3 has 15 residues. In germline, CDR1 is MGHRA, CDR2 YSYEKL. The V segment lost 1 base and the J segment 2 bases; nucleotides outside the gene matches: 3. CDR3 DNA sequence: TGCGCCAGCAGCCAAGGGGGACAGGTCAACACTGAAGCTTTCTTT. It yields the protein CASSQGGQVNTEAFF.

V gene TRBV28 combines with J gene TRBJ1-2, with D uncertain. This CDR3 contains 12 residues. Germline assignment: CDR1 MDHEN and CDR2 SYDVKM. V was pared by 7 bases and J by 2 bases, with 8 bases between. CDR3 sequence: CASKEINYGYTF. In DNA, the CDR3 is TGTGCCAGCAAGGAGATAAACTATGGCTACACCTTC.

Only one count was recorded for this clone. The chain links TRBV28 to TRBJ1-3; D is perhaps TRBD1 (6 bases). With 3 bases removed from V and 4 bases from J, the gap between germline ends came to 16 bases. CDR3 size: 16 residues. Germline CDR1 reads MDHEN; CDR2 reads SYDVKM. The CDR3 protein is CASSLSGGFEGNTIYF. CDR3 DNA sequence: TGTGCCAGCAGTTTGAGTGGGGGCTTCGAAGGAAACACCATATATTTT.